This T cell receptor beta chain was sequenced for a study of a mutant IDH1 vaccine in newly diagnosed glioma. Worth noting for this clone: Its target is not known.

Per the germline V gene, CDR1 is SGHNT and CDR2 is YYREEE (reference sequence). With 4 bases removed from V and 6 bases from J, the gap between germline ends came to 10 bases. The CDR3 totals 12 residues. This sample's time point: week 35, safety follow-up. The study gave 300 ug of mutant IDH1 20-mer peptide per vaccine dose, with topical imiquimod. Patients carried new grade 3 or 4 IDH1-mutant astrocytomas lacking nuclear ATRX. Profiled with immunoSEQ multiplex PCR; TCRdb holds only in-frame clones, not every one. Of more than 35,000 clones in the sample, approximately 80% are singletons; the top ten hold approximately 4.7%.

The sample was PBMCs, taken from a glioma patient whose treatment included an IDH1 peptide vaccine. This rearrangement joins TRBV5-4 to TRBJ1-1; a weak D match, TRBD1 (6 bases). The TCR originated in a middle-aged woman with glioma. Some clones in this sample may be carry-over from other donors' samples. Here the CDR3 reads CASSDRTPEAFF. DNA of the CDR3: TGTGCCAGCAGCGACAGGACCCCTGAAGCTTTCTTT.